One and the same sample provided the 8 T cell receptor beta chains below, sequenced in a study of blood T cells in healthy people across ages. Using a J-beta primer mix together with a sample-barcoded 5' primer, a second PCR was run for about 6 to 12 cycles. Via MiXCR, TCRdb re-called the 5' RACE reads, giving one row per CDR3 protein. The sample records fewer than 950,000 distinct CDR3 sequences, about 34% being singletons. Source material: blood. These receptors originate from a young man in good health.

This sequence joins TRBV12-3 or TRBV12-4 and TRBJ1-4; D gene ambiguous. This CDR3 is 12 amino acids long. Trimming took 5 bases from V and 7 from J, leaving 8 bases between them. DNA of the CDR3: TGTGCCAGCAGTGACCGGGCTGAAAAACTGTTTTTT. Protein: CASSDRAEKLFF.

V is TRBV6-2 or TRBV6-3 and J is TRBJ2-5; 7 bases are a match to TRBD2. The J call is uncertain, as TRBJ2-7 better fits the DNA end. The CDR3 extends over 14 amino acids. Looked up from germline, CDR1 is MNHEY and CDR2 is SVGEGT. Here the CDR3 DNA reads TGTGCCAGCAGTTCTCGCCCGGGGGGATACGAGCAGTACTTC. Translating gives CASSSRPGGYEQYF.

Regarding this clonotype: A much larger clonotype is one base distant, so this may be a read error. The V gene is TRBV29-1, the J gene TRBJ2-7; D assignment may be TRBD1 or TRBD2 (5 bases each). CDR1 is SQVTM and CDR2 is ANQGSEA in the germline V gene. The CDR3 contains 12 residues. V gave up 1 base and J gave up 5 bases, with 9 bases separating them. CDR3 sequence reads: CSVEGGGNEQYF. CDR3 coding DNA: TGCAGCGTTGAAGGTGGGGGAAACGAGCAGTACTTC.

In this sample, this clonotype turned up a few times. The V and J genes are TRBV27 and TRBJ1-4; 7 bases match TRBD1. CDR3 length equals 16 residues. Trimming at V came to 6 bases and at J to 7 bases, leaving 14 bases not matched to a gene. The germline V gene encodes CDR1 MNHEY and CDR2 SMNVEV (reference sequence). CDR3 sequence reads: CASSRLQAPGGEKLFF. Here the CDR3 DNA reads TGTGCCAGCAGCCGGTTACAGGCTCCAGGGGGTGAAAAACTGTTTTTT. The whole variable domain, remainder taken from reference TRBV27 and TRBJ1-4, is EAQVTQNPRYLITVTGKKLTVTCSQNMNHEYMSWYRQDPGLGLRQIYYSMNVEVTDKGDVPEGYKVSRKEKRNFPLILESPSPNQTSLYFCASSRLQAPGGEKLFFGSGTQLSVL.

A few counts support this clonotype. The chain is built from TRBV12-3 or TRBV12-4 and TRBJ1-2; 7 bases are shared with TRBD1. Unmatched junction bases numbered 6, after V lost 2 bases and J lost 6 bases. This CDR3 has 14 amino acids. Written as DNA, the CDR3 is TGTGCCAGCAGTTTAAGGGGGCAGGGGAATGGCTACACCTTC. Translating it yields CASSLRGQGNGYTF.

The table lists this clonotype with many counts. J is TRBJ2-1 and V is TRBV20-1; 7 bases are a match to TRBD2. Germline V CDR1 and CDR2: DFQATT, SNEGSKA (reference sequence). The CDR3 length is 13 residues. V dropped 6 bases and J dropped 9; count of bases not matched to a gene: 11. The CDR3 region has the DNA TGCAGTGCCCTGAGCGGGGCCGACAGTGAGCAGTTCTTC. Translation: CSALSGADSEQFF.

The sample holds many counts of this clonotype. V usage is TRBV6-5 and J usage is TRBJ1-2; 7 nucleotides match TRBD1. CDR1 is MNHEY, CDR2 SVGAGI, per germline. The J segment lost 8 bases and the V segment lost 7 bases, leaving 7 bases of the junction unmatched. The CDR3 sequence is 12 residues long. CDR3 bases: TGTGCCAGCACCCAACCCAGGGGGGGCTACACCTTC. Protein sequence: CASTQPRGGYTF.

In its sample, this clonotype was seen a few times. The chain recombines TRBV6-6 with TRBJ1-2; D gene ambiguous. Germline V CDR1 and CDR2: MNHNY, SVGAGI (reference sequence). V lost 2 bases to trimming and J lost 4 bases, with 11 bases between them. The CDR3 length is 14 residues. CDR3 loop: CASSYPTASYGYTF. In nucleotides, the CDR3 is TGTGCCAGCAGTTACCCCACAGCGAGCTATGGCTACACCTTC.